These T cell receptor beta chains were read from a single sample in a study of blood T cell repertoires in COVID-19. Produced via immunoSEQ multiplex PCR; TCRdb's table is partial and in-frame only. This sample yields a few hundred thousand clones, of which around four fifths are seen a single time; roughly 4.6% belongs to the top ten. Material: peripheral blood. These receptors were obtained from a man between 60 and 75 years old who had recovered from COVID-19. The CDR3 runs from the conserved cysteine through the conserved F or W. Fields, in order: V gene, D gene, J gene, clone size, CDR3 DNA, CDR3 protein. D genes are given only for firm matches. Size values are once, few and many counts, or a class for expanded clones, and some rows have none.

v_gene: TRBV9
d_gene: TRBD1
j_gene: TRBJ2-2
abundance: -
CDR3nt: TGTGCCAGCAGCTCAGGGACAGTGAACACCGGGGAGCTGTTTTTT
CDR3aa: CASSSGTVNTGELFF

v_gene: TRBV7-9
d_gene: TRBD1
j_gene: TRBJ1-1
abundance: -
CDR3nt: TGTGCCAGCAGCTTAGCTGGGACAGGGGCCCTCACTGAAGCTTTCTTT
CDR3aa: CASSLAGTGALTEAFF

v_gene: TRBV5-1
d_gene: -
j_gene: TRBJ2-7
abundance: -
CDR3nt: TGCGCCAGCAGCTTGGGGTTAGGGGTGGTAGGCTACGAGCAGTACTTC
CDR3aa: CASSLGLGVVGYEQYF

v_gene: TRBV18
d_gene: -
j_gene: TRBJ2-3
abundance: -
CDR3nt: TGTGCCAGCTCACCACCGGCGCTAGCGCACACAGATACGCAGTATTTT
CDR3aa: CASSPPALAHTDTQYF

v_gene: TRBV5-1
d_gene: TRBD1
j_gene: TRBJ2-4
abundance: -
CDR3nt: TGCGCCAGCAGCTCGACACAGGGGTCAGCCAAAAACATTCAGTACTTC
CDR3aa: CASSSTQGSAKNIQYF

v_gene: TRBV5-4
d_gene: TRBD2
j_gene: TRBJ2-7
abundance: -
CDR3nt: TGTGCCAGCAGCCGGGGGGGAGAGCAGTACTTC
CDR3aa: CASSRGGEQYF

v_gene: TRBV4-1
d_gene: -
j_gene: TRBJ1-5
abundance: -
CDR3nt: TGCGCCAGCAGCCAAGATTTGGCGGGCAATCAGCCCCAGCATTTT
CDR3aa: CASSQDLAGNQPQHF

v_gene: TRBV6-1
d_gene: TRBD1
j_gene: TRBJ1-4
abundance: -
CDR3nt: TGTGCCAGCAGTGAGGGACAGGGTAATGAAAAACTGTTTTTT
CDR3aa: CASSEGQGNEKLFF

v_gene: TRBV28
d_gene: TRBD1
j_gene: TRBJ2-1
abundance: -
CDR3nt: TGTGCCATCGACAGGGGGCGTCTAACGCTATCCTACAATGAGCAGTTCTTC
CDR3aa: CAIDRGRLTLSYNEQFF

v_gene: TRBV5-1
d_gene: TRBD1
j_gene: TRBJ2-7
abundance: few
CDR3nt: TGCGCCAGCAGCTCTGGACAGGGGATCTACGAGCAGTACTTC
CDR3aa: CASSSGQGIYEQYF

v_gene: TRBV28
d_gene: -
j_gene: TRBJ1-2
abundance: -
CDR3nt: TGTGCCAGCAGTTCGGACTTATATGGCTACACCTTC
CDR3aa: CASSSDLYGYTF

v_gene: TRBV11-1
d_gene: -
j_gene: TRBJ1-3
abundance: few
CDR3nt: TGTGCCAGCAGCCCAACCGGTACCTCTGGAAACACCATATATTTT
CDR3aa: CASSPTGTSGNTIYF

v_gene: TRBV27
d_gene: TRBD2
j_gene: TRBJ2-1
abundance: few
CDR3nt: TGTGCCAGCAGTACTAGCGGCCTCTTCGATGAGCAGTTCTTC
CDR3aa: CASSTSGLFDEQFF

v_gene: TRBV27
d_gene: -
j_gene: TRBJ1-5
abundance: -
CDR3nt: TGTGCCAGCAGTTTATCAATAGGACAGTCGGGCAATCAGCCCCAGCATTTT
CDR3aa: CASSLSIGQSGNQPQHF

v_gene: TRBV24-1
d_gene: TRBD2
j_gene: TRBJ2-5
abundance: -
CDR3nt: TGTGCCACCAGTGGCCACACTAGCGGAGTAGAGACCCAGTACTTC
CDR3aa: CATSGHTSGVETQYF

v_gene: TRBV15
d_gene: TRBD1
j_gene: TRBJ1-2
abundance: once
CDR3nt: TGTGCCACCAGCAAGGACAGGGGAAGCTACACCTTC
CDR3aa: CATSKDRGSYTF

v_gene: TRBV12-3/TRBV12-4
d_gene: TRBD2
j_gene: TRBJ2-1
abundance: -
CDR3nt: TGTGCCAGCAGTTCTGACACGGGAGGGCTGTTCTTC
CDR3aa: CASSSDTGGLFF

v_gene: TRBV19
d_gene: TRBD2
j_gene: TRBJ2-3
abundance: -
CDR3nt: TGTGCCAGTCGGTCCGAGGGACTAGCGGGGACACCCACAGATACGCAGTATTTT
CDR3aa: CASRSEGLAGTPTDTQYF

v_gene: TRBV19
d_gene: -
j_gene: TRBJ1-1
abundance: few
CDR3nt: TGTGCCAGTACCGATGCTGGCGGGTCTGAAGCTTTCTTT
CDR3aa: CASTDAGGSEAFF

v_gene: TRBV5-1
d_gene: TRBD1
j_gene: TRBJ2-1
abundance: -
CDR3nt: TGCGCCAGAATAGGGACAGGGTTTTACAATGAGCAGTTCTTC
CDR3aa: CARIGTGFYNEQFF

v_gene: TRBV6-5
d_gene: TRBD2
j_gene: TRBJ2-7
abundance: -
CDR3nt: TGTGCCAGCACTCACGGGGGGGTCTACGAGCAGTACTTC
CDR3aa: CASTHGGVYEQYF

v_gene: TRBV11-2
d_gene: TRBD1
j_gene: TRBJ1-6
abundance: few
CDR3nt: TGTGCCAGCAGCTTAAGGCAGGGGGCGGTAGGAAATTCACCCCTCCACTTT
CDR3aa: CASSLRQGAVGNSPLHF

v_gene: TRBV29-1
d_gene: -
j_gene: TRBJ2-3
abundance: -
CDR3nt: TGCAGCGTTGAAGACCGACTGGATACGCAGTATTTT
CDR3aa: CSVEDRLDTQYF

v_gene: TRBV6-5
d_gene: -
j_gene: TRBJ1-2
abundance: -
CDR3nt: TGTGCCAGCAGTTACTCGGGGCAGGGTGGCTACACCTTC
CDR3aa: CASSYSGQGGYTF

v_gene: TRBV29-1
d_gene: -
j_gene: TRBJ2-5
abundance: -
CDR3nt: TGCAGCGTTGCAGGAGGGGAGACCCAGTACTTC
CDR3aa: CSVAGGETQYF

v_gene: TRBV28
d_gene: -
j_gene: TRBJ1-5
abundance: few
CDR3nt: TGTGCCAGCAGTTTTGGGGCAGGCAATCAGCCCCAGCATTTT
CDR3aa: CASSFGAGNQPQHF